This TCR beta chain was recorded in a study of response to subunit inactivated influenza vaccine. The V gene lost 8 bases and the J gene lost 1 base, with 10 bases spanning the gap. Germline values: CDR1 SGHRS, CDR2 YFSETQ. The CDR3 sequence is 12 residues long. One entry per CDR3 protein results from TCRdb running MiXCR on the RT-PCR reads. The sample consists of more than 700,000 distinct CDR3 sequences, 20% to 25% of them appearing once. The chain combines TRBV5-1 with TRBJ2-7; the D gene is possibly TRBD1 (5 bases). The receptor's source is a man between 45 and 60 years old who received an inactivated influenza vaccine. The material sequenced was PBMCs from blood, taken around 5 days after vaccination. CDR3 protein: CASIRDSYEQYF. CDR3 sequence (DNA): TGCGCCAGTATCAGGGATTCCTACGAGCAGTACTTC.